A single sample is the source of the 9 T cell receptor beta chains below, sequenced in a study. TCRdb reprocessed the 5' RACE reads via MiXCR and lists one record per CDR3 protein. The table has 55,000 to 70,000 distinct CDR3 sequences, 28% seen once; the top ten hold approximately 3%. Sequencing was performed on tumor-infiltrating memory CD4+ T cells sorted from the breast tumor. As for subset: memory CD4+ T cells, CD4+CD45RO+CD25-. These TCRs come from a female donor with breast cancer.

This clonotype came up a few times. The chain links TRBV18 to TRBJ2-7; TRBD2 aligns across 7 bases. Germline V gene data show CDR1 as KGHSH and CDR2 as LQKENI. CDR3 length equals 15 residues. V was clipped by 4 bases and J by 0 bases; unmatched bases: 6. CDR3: CASSRTRSASYEQYF. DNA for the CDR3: TGTGCCAGCTCACGGACTAGATCAGCCTCCTACGAGCAGTACTTC.

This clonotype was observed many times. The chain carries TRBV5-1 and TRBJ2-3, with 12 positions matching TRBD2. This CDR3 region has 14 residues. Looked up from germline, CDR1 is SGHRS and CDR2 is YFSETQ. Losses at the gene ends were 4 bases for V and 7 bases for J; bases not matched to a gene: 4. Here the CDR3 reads CASSQTSGGNTQYF. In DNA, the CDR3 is TGCGCCAGCAGCCAGACTAGCGGGGGAAATACGCAGTATTTT. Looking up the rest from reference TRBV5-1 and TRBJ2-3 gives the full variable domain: KAGVTQTPRYLIKTRGQQVTLSCSPISGHRSVSWYQQTPGQGLQFLFEYFSETQRNKGNFPGRFSGRQFSNSRSEMNVSTLELGDSALYLCASSQTSGGNTQYFGPGTRLTVL.

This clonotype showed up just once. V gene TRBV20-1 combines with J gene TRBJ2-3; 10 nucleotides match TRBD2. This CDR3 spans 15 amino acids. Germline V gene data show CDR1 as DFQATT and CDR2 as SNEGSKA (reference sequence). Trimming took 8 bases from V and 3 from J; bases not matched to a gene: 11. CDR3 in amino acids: CSSCGTSALTDTQYF. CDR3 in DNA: TGCAGTAGTTGTGGGACTAGCGCATTAACAGATACGCAGTATTTT.

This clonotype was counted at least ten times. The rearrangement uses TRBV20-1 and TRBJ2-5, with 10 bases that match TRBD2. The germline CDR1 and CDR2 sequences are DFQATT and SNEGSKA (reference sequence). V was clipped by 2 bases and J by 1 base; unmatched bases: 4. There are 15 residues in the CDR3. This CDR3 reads CSARPLAGIQETQYF. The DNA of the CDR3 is TGCAGTGCTAGACCACTAGCGGGGATCCAAGAGACCCAGTACTTC.

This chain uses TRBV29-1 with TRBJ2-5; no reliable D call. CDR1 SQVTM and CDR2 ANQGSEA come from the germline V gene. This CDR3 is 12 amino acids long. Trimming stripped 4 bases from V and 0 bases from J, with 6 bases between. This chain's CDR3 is CSVGIDQETQYF. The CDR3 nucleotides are TGCAGCGTTGGGATCGACCAAGAGACCCAGTACTTC.

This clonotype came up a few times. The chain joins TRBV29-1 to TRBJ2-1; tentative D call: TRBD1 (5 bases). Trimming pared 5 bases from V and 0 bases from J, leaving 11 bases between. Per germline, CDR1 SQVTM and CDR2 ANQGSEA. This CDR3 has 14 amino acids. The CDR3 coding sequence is TGCAGCGTTCTCGATGGGGCCTCCTACAATGAGCAGTTCTTC. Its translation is CSVLDGASYNEQFF.

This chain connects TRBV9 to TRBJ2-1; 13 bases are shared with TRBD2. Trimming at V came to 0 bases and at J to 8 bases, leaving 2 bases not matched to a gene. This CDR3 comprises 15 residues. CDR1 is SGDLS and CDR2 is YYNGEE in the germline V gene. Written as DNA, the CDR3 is TGTGCCAGCAGCGTAGGGACTAGCGGGAGCGATGAGCAGTTCTTC. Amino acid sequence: CASSVGTSGSDEQFF.

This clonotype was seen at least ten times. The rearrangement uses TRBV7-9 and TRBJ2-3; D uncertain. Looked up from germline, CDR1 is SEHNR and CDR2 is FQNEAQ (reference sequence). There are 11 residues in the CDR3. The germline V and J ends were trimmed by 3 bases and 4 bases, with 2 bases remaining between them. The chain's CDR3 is CASSLADTQYF. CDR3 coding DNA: TGTGCCAGCAGCTTGGCAGATACGCAGTATTTT.

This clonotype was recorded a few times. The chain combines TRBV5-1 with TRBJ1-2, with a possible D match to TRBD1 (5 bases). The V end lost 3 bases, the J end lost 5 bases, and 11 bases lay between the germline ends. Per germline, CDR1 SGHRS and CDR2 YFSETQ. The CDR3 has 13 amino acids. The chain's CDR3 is CASSSGRIYGYTF. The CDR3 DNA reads TGCGCCAGCAGCTCGGGACGGATTTATGGCTACACCTTC.